One T cell receptor (beta chain) is described in this entry. Its cognate antigen is unknown. Here immunoSEQ multiplex PCR was the method, and the copy in TCRdb shows in-frame clones only, minus some. In the table there are 58,000 or so clones, around 81% of which are singletons. The record originates from a study of identifying expanded T cells in peripheral blood. General observations from the study: Differentially abundant clones: about 1.3 between replicates, 16.4 at around 2 weeks, approximately 19 at four. Roughly two-week clone count variance significantly increased as total template count grew.

The CDR3 runs to 16 residues. Trimming cost V 0 bases and J 6 bases; bases outside gene matches: 5. Germline-derived CDR1 and CDR2 are SGDLS and YYNGEE. Sequenced material: blood. This clonotype originated in a person aged 18 to 69 in good health. The chain is built from TRBV9 and TRBJ2-3; 12 positions agree with TRBD2. CDR3 nucleotides: TGTGCCAGCAGCGTAGCTAGCGGGGGGGCCGGGGATACGCAGTATTTT. This translates into CASSVASGGAGDTQYF.